This T cell receptor (beta chain) was sequenced in a study of early T cells in non-severe SARS-CoV-2 infection. Study background: Investigators sequenced bulk RNA drawn from unsorted whole blood, and chains remained unpaired.

CDR1 and CDR2 (germline): SEHNR, FQNEAQ (reference sequence). This CDR3 region has 13 residues. Germline trimming cut 5 bases from V and 5 bases from J; bases unmatched to any gene: 6. Individual cDNA molecules received unique molecular identifiers during library preparation. TCRdb ran MiXCR on the 5' RACE reads and lists one entry per CDR3 protein. The sample contains around 28,000 distinct CDR3 sequences, 5% to 6% of which appear only once. Regarding the study as a whole: Reliance on VDJdb matching favored anti-spike CD8 responses; private and CD4 specificities were missed.

This clonotype was recorded many times. What it binds is not known. Sequenced input: whole blood. The gene calls are TRBV7-9 and TRBJ2-7, with 7 positions matching TRBD1. This receptor was obtained from an adult who was a healthcare worker with PCR-confirmed SARS-CoV-2 infection or an uninfected control (not recorded which). In DNA, the CDR3 is TGTGCCAGCAGCCCGACAGGGACGGACGAGCAGTACTTC. Translating gives CASSPTGTDEQYF.